The rows below give T cell receptor beta chains drawn from one sample of a study of blood T cell repertoires in COVID-19. Clones were sequenced by immunoSEQ multiplex PCR, and TCRdb holds only the in-frame ones, with some missing. The sample shows 200,000 or so clones, about 88% of them seen only once. The sequenced sample was peripheral blood. The receptors derive from a man younger than 40 with active or convalescent COVID-19. The CDR3 runs from the conserved cysteine through the conserved F or W. Fields, in order: V gene, J gene, D gene, clone size, CDR3 DNA, CDR3 protein. A D gene is named only where the DNA matches it firmly. Size is stated for part of the rows, as once, few or many counts, or as a class when the clone is expanded.

>TRBV3-1/TRBV3-2|TRBJ1-5|.|.
TGTGCCAGCAGCCAAGATGTGGGAGATAGCAATCAGCCCCAGCATTTT
CASSQDVGDSNQPQHF
>TRBV11-2|TRBJ2-7|.|.
TGTGCCAGCAGCTTAGAGAGTAACAGGGCCCCCGTGAGGGAGCAGTACTTC
CASSLESNRAPVREQYF
>TRBV30|TRBJ2-5|TRBD2|.
TGTGCCTGGAGTGTGTCCAGCGGGGGACAAGAGACCCAGTACTTC
CAWSVSSGGQETQYF
>TRBV6-2/TRBV6-3|TRBJ2-7|TRBD2|once
TGTGCCAGCAGTTACTCGACTTCGGCTAGCGGGCCCTACGAGCAGTACTTC
CASSYSTSASGPYEQYF
>TRBV4-3|TRBJ2-5|.|.
TGCGCCAGCAGCCAAGATTGGGCAGCGGCCCCCAAGGAAACCCAGTACTTC
CASSQDWAAAPKETQYF
>TRBV4-3|TRBJ2-5|TRBD2|.
TGCGCCAGCAGCCAAGACCCACTACGGGGGGGCGGGACCCAGTACTTC
CASSQDPLRGGGTQYF
>TRBV19|TRBJ1-2|.|.
TGTGCCAGTAGTAACGGACAGCGGCGCTATGGCTACACCTTC
CASSNGQRRYGYTF
>TRBV18|TRBJ2-1|.|few
TGTGCCAGCTCACCACAGCGGGTCTACAATGAGCAGTTCTTC
CASSPQRVYNEQFF
>TRBV27|TRBJ2-7|.|.
TGTGCCAGCAGTCCCCATCCACAGACGCGAGTGTCCTACGAGCAGTACTTC
CASSPHPQTRVSYEQYF
>TRBV7-2|TRBJ2-7|TRBD2|.
TGTGCCAGCAGCCCGGGGAGGGCCCTGGGCTCCTACGAGCAGTACTTC
CASSPGRALGSYEQYF
>TRBV19|TRBJ1-1|.|.
TGTGCCAGTAGTACCCTTACAGGGAACACTGAAGCTTTCTTT
CASSTLTGNTEAFF
>TRBV30|TRBJ1-1|.|.
TGTGCCTGGTCGGGGGGAGGGCCTTTCCTTGAAGCTTTCTTT
CAWSGGGPFLEAFF
>TRBV30|TRBJ2-5|.|.
TGTGCCTGGGAGGCACACCCGCAAGAGACCCAGTACTTC
CAWEAHPQETQYF
>TRBV7-2|TRBJ1-2|TRBD1|.
TGTGCCAGCAGCTCTCGGGACAGCCCAAACCGCAACTATGGCTACACCTTC
CASSSRDSPNRNYGYTF
>TRBV13|TRBJ2-7|.|once
TGTGCCAGCAGCTTACGTGGAGGGGAAGAGCAGTACTTC
CASSLRGGEEQYF
>TRBV5-1|TRBJ1-3|TRBD1|.
TGCGCCAGCAGCCAGACAGGGGGTGGAAACACCATATATTTT
CASSQTGGGNTIYF
>TRBV6-5|TRBJ1-2|TRBD1|.
TGTGCCAGCAGCCCGACAGGGGTTGGCTACACCTTC
CASSPTGVGYTF
>TRBV7-2|TRBJ2-1|.|.
TGTGCCAGCAGGGGGGACCCCGGGAGCGGGGAGCAGTTCTTC
CASRGDPGSGEQFF
>TRBV9|TRBJ1-2|.|.
TGTGCCAGCAGCGTAGAGTCAGCTAACTATGGCTACACCTTC
CASSVESANYGYTF
>TRBV10-2|TRBJ1-2|.|few
TGCGCCAGCAGTGAGTTAGACAGGTGGTATTTCTATGGCTACACCTTC
CASSELDRWYFYGYTF
>TRBV3-1/TRBV3-2|TRBJ1-5|.|.
TGTGCCAATCGTCGTGGGGGAGGGGGCAATCAGCCCCAGCATTTT
CANRRGGGGNQPQHF
>TRBV4-1|TRBJ2-1|TRBD2|many
TGCGCCAGCAGCCAAGCCGGCGGGGGGGCCGGTGAGCAGTTCTTC
CASSQAGGGAGEQFF
>TRBV20-1|TRBJ1-1|.|.
TGCAGTGTCCTCAGGAACACTGAAGCTTTCTTT
CSVLRNTEAFF
>TRBV11-3|TRBJ2-1|.|.
TGTGCCAGCAGCTCTAGAGAAGACAGAGATGAGCAGTTCTTC
CASSSREDRDEQFF
>TRBV27|TRBJ1-2|TRBD1|few
TGTGCCAGCTGGGACAGGGGCAACTATGGCTACACCTTC
CASWDRGNYGYTF
>TRBV18|TRBJ1-2|TRBD1|.
TGTGCCAGCTCACCTAATCCGGGACAGCGAAACTATGGCTACACCTTC
CASSPNPGQRNYGYTF
>TRBV18|TRBJ1-5|.|.
TGTGCCAGCTCACCATACAATCAGCCCCAGCATTTT
CASSPYNQPQHF
>TRBV9|TRBJ1-5|.|.
TGTGCCAGCAGCGTAGACGCAGGGGTAGGCAATCAGCCCCAGCATTTT
CASSVDAGVGNQPQHF
>TRBV2|TRBJ1-2|.|.
TGTGCCAGCACCCAAACGGGGTCGGGGGGCGGCTACACCTTC
CASTQTGSGGGYTF
>TRBV24-1|TRBJ2-2|TRBD2|.
TGTGCCACCAGTGGCGTACTAGCGGACAAGAACACCGGGGAGCTGTTTTTT
CATSGVLADKNTGELFF
>TRBV27|TRBJ2-7|.|.
TGTGCCAGCAGTTTAAAGCTGGGGCTGGACTACGAGCAGTACTTC
CASSLKLGLDYEQYF
>TRBV28|TRBJ1-1|.|few
TGTGCCAGCAGTTTTCTTACTGAAGCTTTCTTT
CASSFLTEAFF
>TRBV9|TRBJ1-2|.|.
TGTGCCAGCAGCGTCCTCTGGGGGGAGAGTTATGGCTACACCTTC
CASSVLWGESYGYTF
>TRBV4-3|TRBJ1-4|TRBD1|.
TGCGCCAGCAGCCCGAATTCCGGGACAGGGGGCGAAAAACTGTTTTTT
CASSPNSGTGGEKLFF
>TRBV7-2|TRBJ2-7|TRBD1|.
TGTGCCAGCAGCTCCGCCACAGGGGCCCACTCCTACGAGCAGTACTTC
CASSSATGAHSYEQYF
>TRBV2|TRBJ1-6|.|.
TGTGCCAGCAGCTTCCGGGACACTGATAATTCACCCCTCCACTTT
CASSFRDTDNSPLHF
>TRBV27|TRBJ2-2|.|.
TGTGCCAGCAGTTATTCGGGTAGCGGGAACACCGGGGAGCTGTTTTTT
CASSYSGSGNTGELFF
>TRBV6-2/TRBV6-3|TRBJ2-3|.|once
TGTGCCAGCAGTTTTGGACTGGGGACAGATACGCAGTATTTT
CASSFGLGTDTQYF
>TRBV11-2|TRBJ2-2|TRBD2|.
TGTGCCAGCAGCACGATCGCGGGGGGCATCACCGGGGAGCTGTTTTTT
CASSTIAGGITGELFF
>TRBV6-2/TRBV6-3|TRBJ2-7|TRBD1|many
TGTGCCAGCAGTTACTACCGGGACAGGAGCTACGAGCAGTACTTC
CASSYYRDRSYEQYF
>TRBV28|TRBJ2-1|.|.
TGTGCCAGCAGTTTATCTACGGGAGTTGGGTACAATGAGCAGTTCTTC
CASSLSTGVGYNEQFF
>TRBV7-9|TRBJ2-2|.|.
TGTGCCAGCAAAGAGACATCGAACACCGGGGAGCTGTTTTTT
CASKETSNTGELFF
>TRBV25-1|TRBJ1-1|.|.
TGTGCCAGCAGTCCCTTGGGGCGCGGCACTGAAGCTTTCTTT
CASSPLGRGTEAFF
>TRBV2|TRBJ1-2|.|.
TGTGCCAGCAACAAGGGGGTAGGGGGTTATGGCTACACCTTC
CASNKGVGGYGYTF
>TRBV6-5|TRBJ1-5|.|.
TGTGCCAGCCTCCCCAAGGGAGCTAGCAATCAGCCCCAGCATTTT
CASLPKGASNQPQHF
>TRBV24-1|TRBJ1-1|TRBD1|.
TGTGCCACAGTAGGAAGTGGACAGGCCGACACTGAAGCTTTCTTT
CATVGSGQADTEAFF
>TRBV5-4|TRBJ2-7|.|.
TGTGCCAGCAGCTGGGACGGGACTGGCTACGAGCAGTACTTC
CASSWDGTGYEQYF
>TRBV18|TRBJ1-1|.|.
TGTGCCAGCTCACCACCAGGGGATCCCACTGAAGCTTTCTTT
CASSPPGDPTEAFF
>TRBV6-4|TRBJ2-5|.|.
TGTGCCAGCAGCCCTACGGCAGGGAAGGAGACCCAGTACTTC
CASSPTAGKETQYF
>TRBV5-1|TRBJ2-3|TRBD1|once
TGCGCCAGCAGCACTGGACAGGGATCGGCGTTGGCAGATACGCAGTATTTT
CASSTGQGSALADTQYF